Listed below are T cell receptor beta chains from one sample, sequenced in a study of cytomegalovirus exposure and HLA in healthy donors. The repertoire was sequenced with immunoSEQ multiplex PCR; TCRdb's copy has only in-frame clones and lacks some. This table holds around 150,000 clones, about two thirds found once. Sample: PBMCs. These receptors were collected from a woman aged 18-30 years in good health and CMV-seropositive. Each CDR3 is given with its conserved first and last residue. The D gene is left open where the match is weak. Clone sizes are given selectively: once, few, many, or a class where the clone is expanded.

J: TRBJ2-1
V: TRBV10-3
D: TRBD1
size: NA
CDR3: CAISLEKPGQEQFF
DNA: TGTGCCATCAGTCTGGAAAAACCGGGACAGGAGCAGTTCTTC

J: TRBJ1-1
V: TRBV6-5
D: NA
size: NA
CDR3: CASSYLGTMGTEAFF
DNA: TGTGCCAGCAGTTACCTCGGGACTATGGGCACTGAAGCTTTCTTT

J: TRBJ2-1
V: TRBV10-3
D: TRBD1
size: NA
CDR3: CAISAWDSHNEQFF
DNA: TGTGCCATCAGTGCCTGGGACAGCCACAATGAGCAGTTCTTC

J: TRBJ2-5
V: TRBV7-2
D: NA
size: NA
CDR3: CASSLGSGETQYF
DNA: TGTGCCAGCAGCTTAGGAAGCGGAGAGACCCAGTACTTC

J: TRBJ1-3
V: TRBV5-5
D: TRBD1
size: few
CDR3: CASRMTGADTIYF
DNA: TGTGCCAGCAGAATGACAGGGGCAGACACCATATATTTT

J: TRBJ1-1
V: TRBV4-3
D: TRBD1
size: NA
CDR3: CASSQDLTGVRTEAFF
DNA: TGCGCCAGCAGCCAAGACCTAACAGGGGTTCGCACTGAAGCTTTCTTT

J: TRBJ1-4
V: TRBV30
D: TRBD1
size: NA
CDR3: CAWSSGTGNEKLFF
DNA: TGTGCCTGGAGTTCGGGGACAGGCAATGAAAAACTGTTTTTT

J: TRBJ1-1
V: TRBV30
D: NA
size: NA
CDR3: CAWRLTLNTEAFF
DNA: TGTGCCTGGAGACTGACACTGAACACTGAAGCTTTCTTT

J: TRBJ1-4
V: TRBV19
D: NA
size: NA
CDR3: CASSMQGATNEKLFF
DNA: TGTGCCAGTAGTATGCAGGGTGCAACTAATGAAAAACTGTTTTTT

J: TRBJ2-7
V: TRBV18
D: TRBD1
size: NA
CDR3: CASSRQGEQYF
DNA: TGTGCCAGCTCGAGACAGGGGGAGCAGTACTTC

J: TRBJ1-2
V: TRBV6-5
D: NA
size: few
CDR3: CASSTVESGDYGYTF
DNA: TGTGCCAGCAGCACCGTGGAGTCCGGGGACTATGGCTACACCTTC

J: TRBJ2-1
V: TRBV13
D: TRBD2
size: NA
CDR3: CASSLGTTNEQFF
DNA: TGTGCCAGCAGCCTTGGGACTACCAATGAGCAGTTCTTC

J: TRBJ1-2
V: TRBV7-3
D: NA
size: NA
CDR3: CASSLQGSYGYTF
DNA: TGTGCCAGCAGCTTACAGGGGAGCTATGGCTACACCTTC

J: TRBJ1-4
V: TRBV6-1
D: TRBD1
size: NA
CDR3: CASSEADRGLSNEKLFF
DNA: TGTGCCAGCAGTGAAGCGGACAGGGGGCTGTCTAATGAAAAACTGTTTTTT

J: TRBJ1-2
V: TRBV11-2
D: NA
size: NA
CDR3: CASSLWGQDYGYTF
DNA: TGTGCCAGCAGCTTATGGGGGCAGGACTATGGCTACACCTTC

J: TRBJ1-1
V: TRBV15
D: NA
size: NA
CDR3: CATSRRARTANTEAFF
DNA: TGTGCCACCAGCAGAAGAGCCAGGACAGCCAACACTGAAGCTTTCTTT

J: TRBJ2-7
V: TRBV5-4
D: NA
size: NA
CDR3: CASTPGGQHEQYF
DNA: TGTGCCAGCACCCCCGGCGGCCAGCACGAGCAGTACTTC

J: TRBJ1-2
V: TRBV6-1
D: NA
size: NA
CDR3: CANGRPGAYGYTF
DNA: TGTGCCAACGGACGCCCAGGGGCATATGGCTACACCTTC

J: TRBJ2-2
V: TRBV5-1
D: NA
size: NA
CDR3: CASHATGNTGELFF
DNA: TGCGCCAGCCACGCAACAGGGAACACCGGGGAGCTGTTTTTT

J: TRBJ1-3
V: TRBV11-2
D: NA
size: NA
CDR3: CASSLEFVLSSGNTIYF
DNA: TGTGCCAGCAGCTTGGAGTTCGTACTGAGCTCTGGAAACACCATATATTTT

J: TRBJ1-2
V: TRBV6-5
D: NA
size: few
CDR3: CASRGNRARRGYTF
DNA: TGTGCCAGCAGGGGAAACAGGGCAAGGAGGGGCTACACCTTC

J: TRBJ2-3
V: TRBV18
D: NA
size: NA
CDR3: CASSPQGADTQYF
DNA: TGTGCCAGCTCACCCCAGGGCGCAGATACGCAGTATTTT

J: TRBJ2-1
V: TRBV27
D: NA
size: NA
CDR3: CASSLSPRSFRNEQFF
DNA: TGTGCCAGCAGTTTGAGCCCGAGGTCCTTTAGAAATGAGCAGTTCTTC

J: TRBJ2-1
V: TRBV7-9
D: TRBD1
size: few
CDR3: CASSLEWIGGTGLDEQFF
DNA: TGTGCCAGCAGCTTAGAGTGGATCGGTGGGACAGGGCTTGATGAGCAGTTCTTC

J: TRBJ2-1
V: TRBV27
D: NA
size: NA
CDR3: CASSHLGTSKDEQFF
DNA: TGTGCCAGCAGCCATCTCGGGACAAGTAAGGATGAGCAGTTCTTC

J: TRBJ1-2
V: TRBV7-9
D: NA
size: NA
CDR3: CATYREYGYTF
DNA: TGTGCCACCTACAGGGAGTATGGCTACACCTTC

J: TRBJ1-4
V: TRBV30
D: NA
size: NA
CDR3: CAWSGPQVTNEKLFF
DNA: TGTGCCTGGAGCGGACCACAGGTGACTAATGAAAAACTGTTTTTT

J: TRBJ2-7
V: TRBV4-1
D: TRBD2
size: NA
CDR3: CASSQDSTSASSYEQYF
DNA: TGCGCCAGCAGCCAAGATAGTACTAGCGCTAGCTCCTACGAGCAGTACTTC

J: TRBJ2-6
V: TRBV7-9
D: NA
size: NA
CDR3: CASSPQTGLPLGANVLTF
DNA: TGTGCCAGCAGCCCCCAGACAGGCCTCCCACTTGGGGCCAACGTCCTGACTTTC

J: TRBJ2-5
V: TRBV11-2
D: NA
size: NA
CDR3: CASSTTGEETQYF
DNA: TGTGCCAGCAGCACGACTGGAGAAGAGACCCAGTACTTC

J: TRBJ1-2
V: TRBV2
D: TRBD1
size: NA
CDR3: CARRTGAPGGGYTF
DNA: TGTGCCAGGAGGACCGGGGCCCCAGGGGGGGGCTACACCTTC

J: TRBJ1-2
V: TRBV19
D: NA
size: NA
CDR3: CASSNQRQARYGYTF
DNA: TGTGCCAGTAGCAACCAAAGACAGGCCAGGTATGGCTACACCTTC

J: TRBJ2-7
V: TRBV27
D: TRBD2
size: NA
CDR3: CASSLGGGHEQYF
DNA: TGTGCCAGCAGTTTAGGGGGAGGGCACGAGCAGTACTTC

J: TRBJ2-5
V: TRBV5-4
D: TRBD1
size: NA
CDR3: CASSLPGQGSETQYF
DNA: TGTGCCAGCAGCTTACCGGGACAGGGGTCGGAGACCCAGTACTTC

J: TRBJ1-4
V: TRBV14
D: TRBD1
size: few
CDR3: CASSPTGLLATNEKLFF
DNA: TGTGCCAGCAGCCCGACAGGGTTACTGGCAACTAATGAAAAACTGTTTTTT

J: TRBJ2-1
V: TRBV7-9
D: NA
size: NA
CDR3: CASSLGSRVLGNEQFF
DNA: TGTGCCAGCAGCTTAGGTTCGAGGGTACTAGGCAATGAGCAGTTCTTC

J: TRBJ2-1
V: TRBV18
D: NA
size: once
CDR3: CASSPESGGLLTEFF
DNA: TGTGCCAGCTCACCAGAGTCTGGGGGGTTATTGACGGAGTTCTTC

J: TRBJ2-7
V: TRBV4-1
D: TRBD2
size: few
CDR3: CASSQDPGLAGGEQYF
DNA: TGCGCCAGCAGCCAAGATCCGGGACTAGCGGGAGGCGAGCAGTACTTC

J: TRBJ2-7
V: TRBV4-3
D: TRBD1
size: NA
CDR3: CASSQDRGQLYEQYF
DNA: TGCGCCAGCAGCCAAGACCGGGGACAGCTCTACGAGCAGTACTTC

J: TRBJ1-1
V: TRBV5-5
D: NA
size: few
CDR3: CASSRDTEAFF
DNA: TGTGCCAGCAGCCGAGACACTGAAGCTTTCTTT

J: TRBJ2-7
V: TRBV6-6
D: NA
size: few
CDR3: CASSFGAENYEQYF
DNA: TGTGCCAGCAGTTTTGGGGCCGAAAACTACGAGCAGTACTTC

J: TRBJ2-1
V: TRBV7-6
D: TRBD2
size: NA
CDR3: CASSPLPSGKQFF
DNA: TGTGCCAGCAGCCCGCTCCCTAGCGGTAAGCAGTTCTTC

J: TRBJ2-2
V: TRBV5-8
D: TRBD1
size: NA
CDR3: CASSLTRDRVNTGELFF
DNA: TGTGCCAGCAGCTTGACAAGGGACAGGGTGAACACCGGGGAGCTGTTTTTT

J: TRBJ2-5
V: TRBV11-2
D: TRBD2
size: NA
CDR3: CASSPAGTSGGLYQETQYF
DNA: TGTGCCAGCAGCCCAGCCGGGACTAGCGGGGGCCTGTACCAAGAGACCCAGTACTTC

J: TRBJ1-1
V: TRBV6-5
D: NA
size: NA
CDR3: CASSLRGLDTEAFF
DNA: TGTGCCAGCAGTTTACGAGGGCTTGACACTGAAGCTTTCTTT